Listed below are T cell receptor beta chains from one sample, sequenced in a study. TCRdb called the RT-PCR reads again in MiXCR, with one record for every CDR3 protein. This table holds fewer than 800,000 distinct CDR3 sequences, more than 13% found once. The sample was memory CD4+ T cells from blood. The receptors shown here come from a female donor in good health, serving as a healthy control. Both conserved end residues are part of each CDR3. A D gene is named only where the DNA matches it firmly. Only some rows state a clone size, as once, few, many or a class for expanded clones.

TRBV20-1	-	TRBJ2-3	TRBD2	CSAPNRGGGTDTQYF	TGCAGTGCCCCCAACCGGGGGGGCGGCACAGATACGCAGTATTTT
TRBV7-2	few	TRBJ2-2	-	CASSVDGSNTGELFF	TGTGCCAGCAGTGTGGACGGGTCGAACACCGGGGAGCTGTTTTTT
TRBV5-6	few	TRBJ1-1	TRBD1	CASSRGQMNTEAFF	TGTGCCAGCAGCCGGGGACAGATGAACACTGAAGCTTTCTTT
TRBV5-1	few	TRBJ2-5	TRBD2	CASTLAGAHQETQYF	TGCGCCAGCACTCTAGCGGGAGCCCACCAAGAGACCCAGTACTTC
TRBV20-1	many	TRBJ2-3	TRBD1	CSAKDRVVDTQYF	TGCAGTGCTAAAGACAGGGTGGTGGATACGCAGTATTTT
TRBV7-2	many	TRBJ1-2	TRBD1	CASSLNRQGYGYTF	TGTGCCAGCAGCTTAAATCGACAGGGCTATGGCTACACCTTC
TRBV7-2	many	TRBJ2-1	-	CASSLNRDAYNEQFF	TGTGCCAGCAGCTTAAACCGGGATGCCTACAATGAGCAGTTCTTC
TRBV28	few	TRBJ2-1	TRBD2	CASRTSAGGPYNEQFF	TGTGCCAGCCGAACTTCGGCGGGAGGGCCGTACAATGAGCAGTTCTTC
TRBV6-6	-	TRBJ1-2	-	CASSYVTERGYTF	TGTGCCAGCAGTTACGTCACGGAACGGGGCTACACCTTC
TRBV20-1	many	TRBJ2-7	TRBD2	CSARLADYEQYF	TGCAGTGCTAGACTAGCGGACTACGAGCAGTACTTC
TRBV27	-	TRBJ1-6	TRBD1	CASSFLGTESSYNSPLHF	TGTGCCAGCAGTTTCCTGGGGACAGAGAGCTCCTATAATTCACCCCTCCACTTT
TRBV7-6	many	TRBJ2-3	-	CASSLAAYTDTQYF	TGTGCCAGCAGCTTAGCAGCGTACACAGATACGCAGTATTTT
TRBV7-9	-	TRBJ2-7	-	CASSLAGAVYEQYF	TGTGCCAGCAGCTTAGCCGGAGCAGTCTACGAGCAGTACTTC
TRBV4-3	many	TRBJ2-7	TRBD1	CASSPYVTGGIYEQYF	TGCGCCAGCAGCCCCTACGTGACAGGGGGAATATACGAGCAGTACTTC